This paragraph covers one T cell receptor beta chain sequence. No cognate antigen has been identified for it. Base qualities are not at hand, and no much larger clone is one base apart. In the same sample, other DNA sequences code for this CDR3. The sample originates from a study of CD8+ T cells in alopecia areata (dated by TCRdb to the late 2010s). About the study as a whole: The treated patients, all with moderate-to-severe alopecia areata, were enrolled in an open-label pilot trial of oral tofacitinib given at 5 to 10 mg twice daily. High-throughput TCRbeta sequencing was used to examine T cell clonal expansion in alopecia areata in both the C3H/HeJ mouse model and human patients. immunoSEQ multiplex PCR using 35 Vbeta forward primers and 13 Jbeta reverse primers was used to amplify TCRbeta CDR3 regions. Biopsies were taken from tofacitinib-treated patients at baseline and again at 4 and 24 weeks into treatment, and several of those patients also had a later scalp biopsy. Scalp clonality was compared among normal scalp (n=4), patchy alopecia areata scalp (n=8), and alopecia totalis/universalis scalp (n=8). The RNA source kit depended on sample type: the PAXgene miRNA kit for fixed scalp, the miRNeasy kit for PBMCs, and the RNeasy kit for mouse skin. Patients received tofacitinib for 6 to 18 months and were then followed off drug for 6 months to check for delayed response and recurrence. In humans, TCRbeta sequencing was performed on scalp tissue and on sorted CD4+ and CD8+ peripheral blood T cells from healthy controls and from patients with patchy or totalis/universalis alopecia areata. The full study reports these points: Compared with mice, TCR sequences shared between patients were less clear, possibly partly because of HLA diversity across the patient population. Scalp TCR repertoire analysis is complicated because resident alphabeta T cells in normal human skin are also sequenced, whereas mouse skin is dominated by gammadelta T cells. Compared with normal scalp, lesional scalp, particularly in alopecia totalis/universalis, had higher clonality and more expanded CD8+ clones, which suggests antigenic drive.

Library preparation used the immunoSEQ multiplex PCR assay. RNA was extracted from all samples and reverse transcribed into cDNA as template for TCR sequencing. First-strand cDNA was synthesized with SuperScript III using a 2:1 mix of oligo-dT and random hexamers. A synthetic immune receptor repertoire was used to gauge amplification bias, and whatever bias remained was removed computationally. The authors processed their data as follows. Raw reads were preprocessed to remove errors, and CDR3 was defined by IMGT conventions from the conserved cysteine to phenylalanine. Clonality was computed as 1 minus the Shannon entropy, with the entropy normalized by log2 of the number of productive unique TCRs. Whether each scalp clone was CD4 or CD8 was inferred by checking scalp TCRbeta sequences against the CD4 and CD8 repertoires from sorted blood. TCRdb provides this immuneACCESS table in a form limited to in-frame rearrangements. Some clones are lacking; in checked studies, under half of them reflect an unresolved V gene, and why the rest are absent is not known. That table is the source of V, J and clone size, and D and trimming were worked out from the DNA. Across this sample there are 170,000 or so clones, with roughly 60% seen only once. The ten top clones hold about 1.5% of the sample.

The time point label on this specimen signifies: baseline before oral tofacitinib. Lesional scalp punch biopsies and peripheral blood were obtained from alopecia areata patients. PBMCs were isolated by density centrifugation and stained for CD3, CD4 and CD8, and CD4+ and CD8+ T cells were sorted on a FACSAria. The sequence came from a human donor with alopecia areata. The sequenced sample was CD4+ T cells sorted from blood, obtained at week 0.

The nucleotide sequence reads as follows: TGTGCCTGGAGTGTTGGGGCAGGGGTGGATGAAAAACTGTTTTTT. The translation is CAWSVGAGVDEKLFF. This receptor chain uses TRBV30 and TRBJ1-4; a tentative D match to TRBD1 spans 6 bases. Spanning cysteine to phenylalanine, the CDR3 consists of 15 amino acids. Solely the CDR3 DNA is kept, with 45 bases framed from the first base. The germline V gene (reference sequence) sets CDR1 to GTSNPN and CDR2 to SVGIG. V lost 0 bases and J lost 6 bases; the stretch between them is 14 bases long.